The 22 T cell receptor beta chains presented below share a single source sample, sequenced in a study of control samples from healthy donors and cancer patients. Measured with immunoSEQ multiplex PCR; TCRdb has only the in-frame clones, and not every one. The table includes roughly 150,000 clones, over 90% detected once. Sequenced material: blood. The receptors shown here come from a man in his fifties in good health.

The genes are TRBV6-5 and TRBJ2-4; D is unclear. Germline lookup yields CDR1 MNHEY and CDR2 SVGAGI. V lost 6 bases, J lost 0 bases, and 12 bases lay in between. The CDR3 has 15 residues. DNA of the CDR3: TGTGCCAGCAGGCCGGGCACTTTAGCCAAAAACATTCAGTACTTC. Its protein product is CASRPGTLAKNIQYF.

This chain uses TRBV28 with TRBJ2-1; TRBD2 matches 7 bases. V trimming: 4 bases; J trimming: 0 bases; junction bases outside the gene matches: 3. Per the germline V gene, CDR1 is MDHEN and CDR2 is SYDVKM. This CDR3 region has 15 residues. The CDR3, as DNA: TGTGCCAGCAGTTCTCTAGCGGACTCCTACAATGAGCAGTTCTTC. As protein: CASSSLADSYNEQFF.

The sample holds one count of this clone. The chain couples TRBV2 to TRBJ1-3; D not resolved. Trimming cost V 1 base and J 2 bases, with 9 bases left between them. This CDR3 has 15 residues. Germline CDR1 reads SNHLY; CDR2 reads FYNNEI. CDR3 DNA sequence: TGTGCCAGCAGTGAAGGACTGGTGACTGGAAACACCATATATTTT. Translating gives CASSEGLVTGNTIYF.

The chain employs TRBV25-1 and TRBJ2-7; D ambiguous. Trimming shortened V by 2 bases and J by 1 base, and 12 bases separated the two germline ends. The CDR3 contains 15 residues. Germline CDR1 is MGHDK and CDR2 is SYGVNS. In DNA form, the CDR3 reads TGTGCCAGCAGTGAAGGCGGCACCCTTTCCTACGAGCAGTACTTC. Its protein is CASSEGGTLSYEQYF.

This chain connects TRBV5-6 to TRBJ2-7, with a weak D call TRBD2 (5 bases). Germline V gene data show CDR1 as SGHDT and CDR2 as YYEEEE. V gave up 5 bases and J gave up 3 bases, with 9 bases separating them. CDR3 length: 12 residues. As DNA, the CDR3 is TGTGCCAGCAGAAGCGGAAGCTACGAGCAGTACTTC. Translating it yields CASRSGSYEQYF.

The gene calls are TRBV4-2 and TRBJ2-7; TRBD2 matches 10 bases. Germline V gene lookup returns CDR1 LGHNA and CDR2 YNFKEQ. This CDR3 is 16 amino acids long. V lost 0 bases to trimming and J lost 4 bases; unmatched junction nucleotides: 6. CDR3 amino acids: CASSQDQTAGGYEQYF. DNA for the CDR3: TGTGCCAGCAGCCAAGATCAGACAGCGGGGGGGTACGAGCAGTACTTC.

A few counts support this clone. This chain links TRBV3-1 (or the pseudogene TRBV3-2) with TRBJ2-3; 11 bases line up with TRBD2. V was pared by 1 base and J by 0 bases, with 6 bases of the junction left unmatched. The CDR3 sequence is 18 residues long. From germline, CDR1 is LGHDT and CDR2 YNNKEL (reference sequence). CDR3: CASSQGLAGFFSTDTQYF. CDR3 DNA sequence: TGTGCCAGCAGCCAAGGACTAGCGGGATTTTTTAGCACAGATACGCAGTATTTT.

This clone was observed a single time. CDR3: CASTGQGRVGTGELFF. The CDR3 coding sequence is TGTGCCAGTACGGGACAGGGAAGGGTCGGGACCGGGGAGCTGTTTTTT. The chain joins TRBV19 to TRBJ2-2, with 9 bases aligning to TRBD1. The V gene end was trimmed by 7 bases and the J gene end by 5 bases; junction bases not matched to a gene: 11. The CDR3 spans 16 residues. Germline V gene lookup returns CDR1 LNHDA and CDR2 SQIVND (reference sequence).

This chain connects TRBV2 to TRBJ1-3; unclear D gene. CDR3 size: 14 residues. V was shortened by 6 bases and J by 0 bases, with 9 bases between the two germline ends. CDR1 SNHLY and CDR2 FYNNEI come from the germline V gene. CDR3 DNA: TGTGCCAGCAGGCTAGAAGCCTCTGGAAACACCATATATTTT. Its protein is CASRLEASGNTIYF.

The chain uses TRBV12-2 and TRBJ2-5. TRBV12-2 represents a pseudogene. The CDR3 has 15 amino acids. The CDR3 nucleotides are TGTGCAAGTCGCTTACCACCTTGGGGCCAAGAGACCCAGTACTTC. Translating it yields CASRLPPWGQETQYF.

V usage is TRBV4-2 and J usage is TRBJ2-1; tentatively, D is TRBD2 (6 bases). Germline CDR1 is LGHNA and CDR2 is YNFKEQ. V lost 1 base and J lost 9, with 19 bases in between. The length of the CDR3 is 16 residues. In nucleotides, the CDR3 is TGTGCCAGCAGCCAAGGAGTCGGAGGGAGTGGTGCTGAGCAGTTCTTC. Amino acid sequence: CASSQGVGGSGAEQFF.

This chain links TRBV10-2 with TRBJ2-7, with D possibly being TRBD1 (6 bases). Germline V CDR1 and CDR2: WSHSY, SAAADI. This CDR3 has 14 residues. V gave up 2 bases and J gave up 3 bases, with 11 bases separating them. The CDR3 is CASSEVTGYYEQYF. The CDR3 DNA sequence: TGCGCCAGCAGTGAGGTCACAGGGTACTACGAGCAGTACTTC.

The V gene is TRBV29-1, the J gene TRBJ2-7, with a tentative D call TRBD1 (6 bases). The germline gives CDR1 SQVTM, CDR2 ANQGSEA. This CDR3 region has 12 residues. Between the trimmed V and J ends, which lost 7 bases and 3 bases, there was a span of 13 bases. CDR3 sequence reads: CSARGQIYEQYF. In DNA form, the CDR3 reads TGCAGCGCCCGAGGACAGATCTACGAGCAGTACTTC.

V and J are TRBV3-1 (or the pseudogene TRBV3-2) and TRBJ1-2; 7 nucleotides agree with TRBD1. The length of the CDR3 is 13 residues. With 5 bases clipped from V and 8 bases from J, the junction kept 8 bases outside the gene matches. Looked up from germline, CDR1 is LGHDT and CDR2 is YNNKEL (reference sequence). CDR3: CASSTQTGRGYTF. The DNA of the CDR3 is TGTGCCAGCAGCACACAGACAGGGCGCGGCTACACCTTC.

V is TRBV5-4 and J is TRBJ2-5, with 9 bases identical to TRBD2. V lost 0 bases, J lost 4 bases, and 7 bases stayed unmatched. Germline values: CDR1 SGHNT, CDR2 YYREEE (reference sequence). This CDR3 has 16 amino acids. DNA for the CDR3: TGTGCCAGCAGCTTGGCCGGCGGGAGGGCCGGAGAGACCCAGTACTTC. Translation: CASSLAGGRAGETQYF.

The genes are TRBV6-5 and TRBJ1-1, with D possibly being TRBD1 (6 bases). Germline V gives CDR1 MNHEY, CDR2 SVGAGI. V was cut by 5 bases and J by 5 bases, with 12 bases left in between. The CDR3 is made up of 13 amino acids. For the CDR3, the DNA is TGTGCCAGCAGTCACAGGGTGGGGACTGAAGCTTTCTTT. Protein: CASSHRVGTEAFF.

V gene TRBV20-1 combines with J gene TRBJ2-7, with D possibly called TRBD1 or TRBD2 (5 bases each). V was pared by 5 bases and J by 4 bases, with 9 bases between. The CDR3 is 11 amino acids. CDR1 DFQATT and CDR2 SNEGSKA come from the germline V gene (reference sequence). The DNA of the CDR3 is TGCAGTGCTGGCGAGGGGTACGAGCAGTACTTC. It specifies CSAGEGYEQYF.

The gene calls are TRBV10-3 and TRBJ2-1; TRBD1 matches at 7 bases. After removal of 4 bases from V and 6 bases from J, the junction contained 6 bases not matched to a gene. This CDR3 spans 14 amino acids. Germline assignment: CDR1 ENHRY and CDR2 SYGVKD. The CDR3: CAISAGGQSNEQFF. CDR3 sequence (DNA): TGTGCCATCAGTGCAGGGGGTCAAAGCAATGAGCAGTTCTTC.

The CDR3 sequence is CATGLAVLNEQFF. The CDR3 nucleotides are TGTGCCACGGGACTAGCGGTCTTAAATGAGCAGTTCTTC. V and J are TRBV10-3 and TRBJ2-1; the match to TRBD2 covers 11 bases. Germline-derived CDR1 and CDR2 are ENHRY and SYGVKD. The CDR3 has 13 amino acids. Trimming at V came to 10 bases and at J to 7 bases, leaving 6 bases not matched to a gene.

The V and J genes are TRBV28 and TRBJ2-7, with 9 nucleotides matching TRBD1. Germline V gives CDR1 MDHEN, CDR2 SYDVKM. The V and J ends lost 8 bases and 0 bases, in that order; junction bases with no gene match: 8. This CDR3 has 15 residues. CDR3 sequence (DNA): TGTGCCAGCCTCCCTGGGACAGGGAGCTCCTACGAGCAGTACTTC. Protein sequence: CASLPGTGSSYEQYF. The full variable domain, with the rest looked up from reference TRBV28 and TRBJ2-7, is DVKVTQSSRYLVKRTGEKVFLECVQDMDHENMFWYRQDPGLGLRLIYFSYDVKMKEKGDIPEGYSVSREKKERFSLILESASTNQTSMYLCASLPGTGSSYEQYFGPGTRLTVT.

The rearrangement links TRBV5-1 to TRBJ1-2, with 8 bases matching TRBD1. V lost 4 bases to trimming and J lost 3 bases; unmatched junction nucleotides: 2. Germline V CDR1 and CDR2: SGHRS, YFSETQ. CDR3 size: 13 residues. CDR3 residues: CASSQTGDYGYTF. The CDR3 coding sequence is TGCGCCAGCAGCCAGACAGGGGACTATGGCTACACCTTC.

The chain recombines TRBV2 with TRBJ2-2; 14 bases are shared with TRBD2. CDR3 length: 15 residues. Germline V gene lookup returns CDR1 SNHLY and CDR2 FYNNEI. J lost 4 bases, V lost 6 bases, and 1 base had no gene match. In DNA, the CDR3 is TGTGCCAGCAGAGGGACTAGCGGGAGCACCGGGGAGCTGTTTTTT. Protein sequence: CASRGTSGSTGELFF.